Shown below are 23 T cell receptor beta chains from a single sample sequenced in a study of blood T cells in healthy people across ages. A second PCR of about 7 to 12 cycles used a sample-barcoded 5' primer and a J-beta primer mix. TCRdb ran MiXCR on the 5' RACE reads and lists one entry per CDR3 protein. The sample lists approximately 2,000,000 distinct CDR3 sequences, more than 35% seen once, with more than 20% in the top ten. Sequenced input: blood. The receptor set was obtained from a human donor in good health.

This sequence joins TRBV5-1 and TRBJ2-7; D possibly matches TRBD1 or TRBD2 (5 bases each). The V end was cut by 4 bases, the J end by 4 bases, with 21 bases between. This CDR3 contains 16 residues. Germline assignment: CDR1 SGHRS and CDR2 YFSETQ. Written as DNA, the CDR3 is TGCGCCAGCAGCCCTGACCCCCCCGGGGCATATTACGAGCAGTACTTC. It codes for CASSPDPPGAYYEQYF.

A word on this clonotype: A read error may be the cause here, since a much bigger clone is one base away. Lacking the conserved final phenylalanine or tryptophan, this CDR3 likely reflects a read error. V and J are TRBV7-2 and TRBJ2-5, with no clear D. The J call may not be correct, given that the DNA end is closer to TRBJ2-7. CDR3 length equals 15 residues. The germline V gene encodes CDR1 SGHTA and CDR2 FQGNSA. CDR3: CASSLLGSSAYEQYC. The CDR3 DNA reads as TGTGCCAGCAGCTTATTAGGAAGCAGTGCCTACGAGCAGTACTGC.

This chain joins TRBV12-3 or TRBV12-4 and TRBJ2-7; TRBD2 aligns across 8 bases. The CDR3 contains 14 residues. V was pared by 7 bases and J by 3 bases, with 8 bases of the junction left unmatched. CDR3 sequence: CASTEGLDIYEQYF. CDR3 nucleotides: TGTGCCAGCACCGAGGGACTAGATATCTACGAGCAGTACTTC.

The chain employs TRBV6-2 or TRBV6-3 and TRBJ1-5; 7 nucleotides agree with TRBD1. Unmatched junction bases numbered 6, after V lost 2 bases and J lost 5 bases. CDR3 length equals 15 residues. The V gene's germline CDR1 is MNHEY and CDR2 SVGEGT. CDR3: CASSYGRGIDQPQHF. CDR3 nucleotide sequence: TGTGCCAGCAGTTACGGCAGGGGGATCGATCAGCCCCAGCATTTT.

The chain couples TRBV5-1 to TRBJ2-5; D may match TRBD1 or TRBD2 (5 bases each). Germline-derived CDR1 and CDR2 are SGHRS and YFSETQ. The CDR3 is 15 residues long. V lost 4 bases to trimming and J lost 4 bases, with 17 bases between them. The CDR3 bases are TGCGCCAGCAGCGCCGGGGCTTTCGAGGGAGAGACCCAGTACTTC. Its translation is CASSAGAFEGETQYF.

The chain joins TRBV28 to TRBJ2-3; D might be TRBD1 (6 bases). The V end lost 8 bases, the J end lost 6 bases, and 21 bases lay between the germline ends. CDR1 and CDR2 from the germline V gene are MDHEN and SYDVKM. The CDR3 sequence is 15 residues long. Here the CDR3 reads CASSRDNSRADTQYF. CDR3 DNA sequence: TGTGCCAGCTCCCGGGACAACTCCCGGGCGGATACGCAGTATTTT.

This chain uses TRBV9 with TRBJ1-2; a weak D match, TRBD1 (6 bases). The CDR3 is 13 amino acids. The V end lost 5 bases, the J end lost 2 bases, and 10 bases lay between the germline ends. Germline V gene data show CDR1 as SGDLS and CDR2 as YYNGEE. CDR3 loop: CASRNTGNYGYTF. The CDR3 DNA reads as TGTGCCAGCAGGAATACAGGGAACTATGGCTACACCTTC.

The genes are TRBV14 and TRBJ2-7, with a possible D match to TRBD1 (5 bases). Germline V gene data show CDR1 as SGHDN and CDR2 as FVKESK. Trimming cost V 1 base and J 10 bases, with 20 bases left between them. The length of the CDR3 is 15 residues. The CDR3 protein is CASSQGDRIQEIQYF. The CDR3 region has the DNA TGTGCCAGCAGCCAAGGTGACAGAATCCAAGAGATCCAGTACTTC.

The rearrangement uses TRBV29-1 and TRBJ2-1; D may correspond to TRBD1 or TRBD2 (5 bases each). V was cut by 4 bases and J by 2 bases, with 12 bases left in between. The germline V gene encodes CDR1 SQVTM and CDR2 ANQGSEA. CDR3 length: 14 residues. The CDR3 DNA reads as TGCAGCGTTGTCTTGGGGACGGCCTACAATGAGCAGTTCTTC. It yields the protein CSVVLGTAYNEQFF.

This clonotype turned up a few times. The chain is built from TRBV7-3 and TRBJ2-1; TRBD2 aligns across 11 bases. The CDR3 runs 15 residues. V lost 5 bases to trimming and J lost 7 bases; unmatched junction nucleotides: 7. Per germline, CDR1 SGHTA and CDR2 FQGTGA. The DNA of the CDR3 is TGTGCCAGCAGCCAACTAGCGGGGGCCCGAAATGAGCAGTTCTTC. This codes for CASSQLAGARNEQFF.

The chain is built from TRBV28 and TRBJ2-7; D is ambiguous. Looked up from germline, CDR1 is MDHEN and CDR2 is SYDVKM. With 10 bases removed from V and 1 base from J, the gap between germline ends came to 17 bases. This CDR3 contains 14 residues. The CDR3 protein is CATMGAGQSYEQYF. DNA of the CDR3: TGTGCCACCATGGGTGCCGGGCAATCCTACGAGCAGTACTTC. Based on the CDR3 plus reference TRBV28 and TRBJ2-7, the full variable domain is DVKVTQSSRYLVKRTGEKVFLECVQDMDHENMFWYRQDPGLGLRLIYFSYDVKMKEKGDIPEGYSVSREKKERFSLILESASTNQTSMYLCATMGAGQSYEQYFGPGTRLTVT.

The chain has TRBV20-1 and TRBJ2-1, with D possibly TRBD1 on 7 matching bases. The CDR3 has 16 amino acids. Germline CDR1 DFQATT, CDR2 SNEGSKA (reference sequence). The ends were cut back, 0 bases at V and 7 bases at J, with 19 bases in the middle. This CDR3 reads CSARDGGGLSTNEQFF. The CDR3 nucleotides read TGCAGTGCTAGAGATGGAGGGGGCCTCTCTACAAATGAGCAGTTCTTC.

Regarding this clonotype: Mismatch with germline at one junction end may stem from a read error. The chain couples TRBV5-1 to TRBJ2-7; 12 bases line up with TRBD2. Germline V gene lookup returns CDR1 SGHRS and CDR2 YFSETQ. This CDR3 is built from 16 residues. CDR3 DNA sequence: TGCGCCAGCAGCTTGGAGGGACTAGCGGGCTCCCACGAGCAGTACTTC. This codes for CASSLEGLAGSHEQYF.

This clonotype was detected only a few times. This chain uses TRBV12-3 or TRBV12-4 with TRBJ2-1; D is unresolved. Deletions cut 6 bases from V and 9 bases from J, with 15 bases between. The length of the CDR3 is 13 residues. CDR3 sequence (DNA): TGTGCCAGCAGCTTGGGCTTCTTGGGTGAGCAGTTCTTC. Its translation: CASSLGFLGEQFF.

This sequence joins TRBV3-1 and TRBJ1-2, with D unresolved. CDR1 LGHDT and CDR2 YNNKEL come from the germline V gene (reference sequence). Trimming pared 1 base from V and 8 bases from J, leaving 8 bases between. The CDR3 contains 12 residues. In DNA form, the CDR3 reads TGTGCCAGCAGCCAAGGGGCAAGGGGCTACACCTTC. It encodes CASSQGARGYTF.

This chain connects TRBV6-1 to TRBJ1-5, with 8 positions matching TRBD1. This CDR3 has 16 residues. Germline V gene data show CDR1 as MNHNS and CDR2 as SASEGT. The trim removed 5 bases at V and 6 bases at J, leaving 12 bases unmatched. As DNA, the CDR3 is TGTGCCAGCAGTCAGGGAACTCGACAGGGGAGTCAGCCCCAGCATTTT. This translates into CASSQGTRQGSQPQHF.

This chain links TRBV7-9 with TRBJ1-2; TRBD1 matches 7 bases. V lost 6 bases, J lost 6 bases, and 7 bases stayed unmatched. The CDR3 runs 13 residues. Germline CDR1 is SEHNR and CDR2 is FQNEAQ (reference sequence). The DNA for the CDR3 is TGTGCCAGCAGTAAGACAGGGACACATGGCTACACCTTC. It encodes CASSKTGTHGYTF.

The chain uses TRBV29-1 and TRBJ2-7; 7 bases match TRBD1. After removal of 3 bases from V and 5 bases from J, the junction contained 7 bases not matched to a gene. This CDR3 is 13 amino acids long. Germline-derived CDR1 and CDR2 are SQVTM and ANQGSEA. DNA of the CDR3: TGCAGCGTTGATGGTGACAGGGAAAACGAGCAGTACTTC. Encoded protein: CSVDGDRENEQYF.

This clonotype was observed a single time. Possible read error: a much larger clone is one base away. CDR3 coding DNA: TGTGCCAGCAGCCCTGGACAGGGAAACTCTGGGGCCAACGTCCAGACTTTC. As protein: CASSPGQGNSGANVQTF. The V call is TRBV7-6, the J call TRBJ2-6; 8 bases line up with TRBD1. CDR3 size: 17 residues. Per the germline V gene, CDR1 is SGHVS and CDR2 is FNYEAQ.

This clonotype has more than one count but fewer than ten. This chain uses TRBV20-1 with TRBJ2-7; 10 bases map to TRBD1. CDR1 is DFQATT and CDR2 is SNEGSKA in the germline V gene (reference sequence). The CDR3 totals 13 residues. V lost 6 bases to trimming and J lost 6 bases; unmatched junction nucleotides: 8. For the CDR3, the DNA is TGCAGTGCCGGGACAGGGGCGATTCGCGAGCAGTACTTC. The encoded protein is CSAGTGAIREQYF.

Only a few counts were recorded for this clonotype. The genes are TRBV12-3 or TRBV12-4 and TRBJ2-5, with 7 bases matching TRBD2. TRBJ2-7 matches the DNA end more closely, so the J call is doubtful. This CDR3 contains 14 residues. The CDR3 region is CASSLVTSDYEQYF. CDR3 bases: TGTGCCAGCAGTTTAGTTACTAGCGACTACGAGCAGTACTTC.

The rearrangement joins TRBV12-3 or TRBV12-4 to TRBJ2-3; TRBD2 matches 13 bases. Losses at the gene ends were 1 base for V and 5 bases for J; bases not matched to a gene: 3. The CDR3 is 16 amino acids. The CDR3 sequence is CASSLGGLAGRDTQYF. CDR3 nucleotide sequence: TGTGCCAGCAGTTTAGGGGGACTAGCGGGGAGAGATACGCAGTATTTT.

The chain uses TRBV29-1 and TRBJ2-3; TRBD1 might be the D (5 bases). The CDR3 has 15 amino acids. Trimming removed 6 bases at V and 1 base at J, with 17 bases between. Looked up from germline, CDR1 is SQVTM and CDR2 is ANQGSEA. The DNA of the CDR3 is TGCAGCGTCCAGCATGAGACAGAGCGCACAGATACGCAGTATTTT. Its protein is CSVQHETERTDTQYF.